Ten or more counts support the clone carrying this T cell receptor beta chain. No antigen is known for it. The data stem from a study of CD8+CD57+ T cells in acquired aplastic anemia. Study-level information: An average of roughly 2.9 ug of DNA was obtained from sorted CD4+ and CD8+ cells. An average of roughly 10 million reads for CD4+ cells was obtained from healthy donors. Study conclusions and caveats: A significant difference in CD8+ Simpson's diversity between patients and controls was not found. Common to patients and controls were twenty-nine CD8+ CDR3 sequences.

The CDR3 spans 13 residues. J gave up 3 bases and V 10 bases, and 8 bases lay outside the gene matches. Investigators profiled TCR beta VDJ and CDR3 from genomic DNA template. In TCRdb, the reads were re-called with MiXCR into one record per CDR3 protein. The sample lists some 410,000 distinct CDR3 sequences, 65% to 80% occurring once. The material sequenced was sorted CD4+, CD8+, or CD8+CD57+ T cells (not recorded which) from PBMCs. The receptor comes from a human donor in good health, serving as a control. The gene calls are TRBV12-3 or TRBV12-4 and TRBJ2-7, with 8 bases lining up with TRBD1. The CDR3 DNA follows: TGTGCCACCTCCCCAGACAGGGGCTACGAGCAGTACTTC. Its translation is CATSPDRGYEQYF.